What follows are 27 T cell receptor beta chains derived from one specimen sequenced in a study of T cells in Graves' hyperthyroidism and ophthalmopathy. Amplification of TCR beta CDR3 regions was performed using RNA transcripts as template. During a first-round RT-PCR of the TCR CDR3, the HTBI primer set was used. MiXCR was run by TCRdb on the multiplex PCR reads, yielding one entry per CDR3 protein. The sample has over 450,000 distinct CDR3 sequences, roughly an eighth seen once. Source material: blood. Every receptor here comes from a woman aged 18-29 years with Graves' hyperthyroidism.

About this clonotype itself: Since a much larger clone is just one base distant, this may be a read error. This chain joins TRBV9 and TRBJ2-1; D is unclear. Deletions cut 3 bases from V and 4 bases from J, with 8 bases between. The CDR3 sequence is 13 residues long. The germline gives CDR1 SGDLS, CDR2 YYNGEE. CDR3 DNA: TGTGCCAGCAGCGCGACACATTACAATGAGCAGTTCTTC. Encoded protein: CASSATHYNEQFF. Filled out from reference TRBV9 and TRBJ2-1, the complete variable domain reads DSGVTQTPKHLITATGQRVTLRCSPRSGDLSVYWYQQSLDQGLQFLIQYYNGEERAKGNILERFSAQQFPDLHSELNLSSLELGDSALYFCASSATHYNEQFFGPGTRLTVL.

This clonotype has ten or more counts. The chain joins TRBV4-2 to TRBJ2-7, with D tentatively TRBD1 (6 bases). CDR1 is LGHNA, CDR2 YNFKEQ, per germline. The V gene lost 1 base and the J gene lost 3 bases, with 10 bases spanning the gap. The CDR3 runs to 14 residues. The CDR3 loop is CASSQGLGGYEQYF. The CDR3 coding sequence is TGTGCCAGCAGCCAAGGGCTAGGGGGCTACGAGCAGTACTTC.

This clonotype was seen ten or more times. The chain joins TRBV27 to TRBJ1-5; 8 positions agree with TRBD1. Trimming cost V 5 bases and J 0 bases; bases outside gene matches: 3. Germline V lookup: CDR1 MNHEY, CDR2 SMNVEV (reference sequence). The CDR3 has 15 residues. CDR3: CASSTQGASNQPQHF. DNA for the CDR3: TGTGCCAGCAGTACTCAGGGGGCTAGCAATCAGCCCCAGCATTTT.

In regard to this clonotype: With a much larger clone just one base away, this may be a read error. The chain couples TRBV6-1 to TRBJ2-7; TRBD2 agrees at 9 bases. The CDR3 loop spans 13 amino acids. Germline V gene data show CDR1 as MNHNS and CDR2 as SASEGT. The CDR3 protein is CTSRTSEIGEQYF. DNA for the CDR3: TGTACCAGCAGGACTAGCGAAATAGGGGAGCAGTACTTC.

The J gene is TRBJ1-1, the V gene TRBV9; TRBD1 is a possible D gene (6 bases). This CDR3 region has 13 residues. In germline, CDR1 is SGDLS, CDR2 YYNGEE. Trimming took off 4 bases at V and 6 bases at J, with 13 bases between the two ends. The CDR3 reads CASSSEGVPEAFF. The CDR3 nucleotides are TGTGCCAGCAGCTCGGAGGGGGTCCCTGAAGCTTTCTTT.

This clonotype was recorded at least ten times. The V and J genes are TRBV9 and TRBJ1-5; TRBD1 matches 10 bases. Per germline, CDR1 SGDLS and CDR2 YYNGEE. The CDR3 has 17 residues. With 3 bases clipped from V and 0 bases from J, the junction kept 6 bases outside the gene matches. CDR3 amino acids: CASSGGTGDYSNQPQHF. CDR3 nucleotides: TGTGCCAGCAGCGGGGGGACAGGGGATTATAGCAATCAGCCCCAGCATTTT.

This clonotype has only a few counts. The chain is built from TRBV30 and TRBJ1-2; D might be TRBD1 (6 bases). The CDR3 totals 11 residues. With 1 base removed from V and 13 bases from J, the gap between germline ends came to 13 bases. In germline, CDR1 is GTSNPN, CDR2 SVGIG (reference sequence). The CDR3 DNA is TGTGCCTGGAGTGGTGGGGGCTTTAGCACCTTC. It yields the protein CAWSGGGFSTF.

Only one count was recorded for this clonotype. Just one base apart from a much larger clone, this may be a read error. The CDR3 nucleotides are TGTGCCATCAAGGGTCTACCTAATAATTCACCCCCCCACTTT. The encoded protein is CAIKGLPNNSPPHF. The genes are TRBV10-3 and TRBJ1-6; the D is unclear. CDR3 length: 14 residues. Germline V CDR1 and CDR2: ENHRY, SYGVKD.

There are many counts of this clonotype. The chain carries TRBV12-3 or TRBV12-4 and TRBJ2-6; 11 bases fit TRBD1. CDR3 length: 17 amino acids. Germline trimming cut 4 bases from V and 4 bases from J; bases unmatched to any gene: 6. CDR3: CASSWTGGAAGANVLTF. As DNA, the CDR3 is TGTGCCAGCAGTTGGACAGGGGGCGCGGCCGGGGCCAACGTCCTGACTTTC.

The J gene is TRBJ2-5, the V gene TRBV29-1; TRBD1 matches 7 bases. The junction had 10 bases not matched to a gene; V was cut back by 8 bases and J by 1 base. Germline V gene sequence: CDR1 SQVTM, CDR2 ANQGSEA. The CDR3 runs to 14 residues. CDR3 DNA sequence: TGCAGCTTCTGGTGGGGACAGCGCCAAGAGACCCAGTACTTC. This encodes CSFWWGQRQETQYF.

This clonotype was detected many times. This chain links TRBV19 with TRBJ2-5; the D is unclear. V was pared by 6 bases and J by 5 bases, with 16 bases between. The CDR3 contains 14 residues. Germline CDR1 reads LNHDA; CDR2 reads SQIVND (reference sequence). The CDR3 DNA follows: TGTGCCAGTAGCCAACCTGCATTCGAGGAGACCCAGTACTTC. Amino acid sequence: CASSQPAFEETQYF.

This clonotype was counted ten times or more. The chain uses TRBV6-1 and TRBJ2-7; D gene unclear. Germline V gene lookup returns CDR1 MNHNS and CDR2 SASEGT. The CDR3 extends over 12 amino acids. V was pared by 1 base and J by 6 bases, with 7 bases between. The CDR3 spells CASSEVRSEQYV. Here the CDR3 DNA reads TGTGCCAGCAGTGAAGTAAGGTCCGAGCAGTACGTC.

At least ten counts were recorded for this clonotype. V gene TRBV11-2 combines with J gene TRBJ2-3; 8 nucleotides align to TRBD1. The CDR3 sequence is 16 residues long. The V and J ends lost 3 bases and 3 bases, in that order; junction bases with no gene match: 8. Per germline, CDR1 SGHAT and CDR2 FQNNGV. For the CDR3, the DNA is TGTGCCAGCAGCTTGAGTGGAGGACAGGGAACAGATACGCAGTATTTT. It translates to CASSLSGGQGTDTQYF.

Many counts were recorded for this clonotype. The chain joins TRBV12-3 or TRBV12-4 to TRBJ1-2; unclear D gene. The V and J ends lost 3 bases and 7 bases respectively, with 9 bases between them. The CDR3 contains 12 residues. CDR3 sequence reads: CASSLPGIGYTF. DNA for the CDR3: TGTGCCAGCAGTTTGCCCGGAATTGGCTACACCTTC.

The chain joins TRBV24-1 to TRBJ2-2, with D unresolved. CDR3 size: 14 residues. V lost 9 bases, J lost 3 bases, and 13 bases lay in between. Germline V gene data show CDR1 as KGHDR and CDR2 as SFDVKD. The CDR3 nucleotides are TGTGCCACCGGGGATGAGGCGGACACCGGGGAGCTGTTTTTT. It specifies CATGDEADTGELFF.

Ten or more counts support this clonotype. The chain has TRBV20-1 and TRBJ1-2, with TRBD1 identical over 7 bases. J lost 3 bases, V lost 4 bases, and 8 bases had no gene match. CDR3 size: 14 residues. Germline CDR1 reads DFQATT; CDR2 reads SNEGSKA (reference sequence). CDR3 DNA: TGCAGTGCTAACACAGGGGTGGCGGACTATGGCTACACCTTC. Its translation: CSANTGVADYGYTF.

As to this clonotype: This may arise from a read error, as a much more abundant clone is one base away. The chain uses TRBV30 and TRBJ2-7, with no clear D. CDR3 length equals 13 residues. Trimming pared 8 bases from V and 7 bases from J, leaving 21 bases between. Germline values: CDR1 GTSNPN, CDR2 SVGIG (reference sequence). CDR3 sequence reads: CAESARSRGEQYF. CDR3 nucleotides: TGTGCCGAGAGCGCCCGGAGTAGAGGTGAGCAGTACTTC.

The chain recombines TRBV5-5 with TRBJ1-3; D gene unclear. CDR1 SGHKS and CDR2 YYEKEE come from the germline V gene (reference sequence). The V gene lost 0 bases and the J gene lost 4 bases, with 8 bases spanning the gap. The CDR3 sequence is 14 residues long. In nucleotides, the CDR3 is TGTGCCAGCAGCTTGGAAGTGGGCGGAAACACCATATATTTT. This sequence encodes CASSLEVGGNTIYF.

In its sample, this clonotype was seen many times. V and J are TRBV4-1 and TRBJ1-2; 7 positions agree with TRBD1. V was clipped by 0 bases and J by 8 bases; unmatched bases: 6. CDR3 length equals 14 residues. Germline V gene sequence: CDR1 MGHRA, CDR2 YSYEKL. DNA of the CDR3: TGCGCCAGCAGCCAAGAGACAGGGACAATCGGCTACACCTTC. This codes for CASSQETGTIGYTF.

Ten or more counts support this clonotype. The CDR3 region has the DNA TGTGCCTGGAGTGTAGGGTTTAGATATGGCTACACCTTC. This encodes CAWSVGFRYGYTF. The rearrangement links TRBV30 to TRBJ1-2; D uncertain. The V gene lost 0 bases and the J gene lost 5 bases, with 10 bases spanning the gap. This CDR3 contains 13 residues. Germline V CDR1 and CDR2: GTSNPN, SVGIG (reference sequence).

This chain uses TRBV7-2 with TRBJ1-1; D unclear. CDR3 size: 13 residues. Trimming shortened V by 2 bases and J by 1 base, and 5 bases separated the two germline ends. CDR1 is SGHTA, CDR2 FQGNSA, per germline. In DNA, the CDR3 is TGTGCCAGCAGCTTAATGCAGAACACTGAAGCTTTCTTT. Its protein product is CASSLMQNTEAFF.

Turning to this clonotype: A single base separates this from a much larger clone, so it may be a read error. J is TRBJ2-1 and V is TRBV2, with D possibly TRBD1 on 5 matching bases. This CDR3 is built from 11 residues. From germline, CDR1 is SNHLY and CDR2 FYNNEI. This chain's CDR3 is CARSGADEQFF. The CDR3, as DNA: TGTGCCAGAAGTGGGGCCGATGAGCAGTTCTTC.

There are a few counts of this clonotype. The rearrangement joins TRBV19 to TRBJ2-1; the D gene is possibly TRBD2 (5 bases). V was pared by 8 bases and J by 3 bases, with 14 bases between. Germline CDR1 is LNHDA and CDR2 is SQIVND (reference sequence). This CDR3 contains 14 residues. The CDR3 coding sequence is TGTGCCAGTGATAGACTACTATTCTACAATGAGCAGTTCTTC. This encodes CASDRLLFYNEQFF.

This clonotype showed up many times. V and J are TRBV2 and TRBJ1-5; D gene ambiguous. The CDR3 is 14 amino acids. CDR1 is SNHLY and CDR2 is FYNNEI in the germline V gene. Trimming left V 2 bases short and J 1 base short, with 6 bases between. The CDR3 sequence: CASSEHTSNQPQHF. The CDR3, as DNA: TGTGCCAGCAGTGAACACACGAGCAATCAGCCCCAGCATTTT.

This clonotype turned up a few times. This chain connects TRBV4-1 to TRBJ1-2; D call uncertain. Germline V CDR1 and CDR2: MGHRA, YSYEKL. The V end was cut by 2 bases, the J end by 6 bases, with 22 bases between. This CDR3 has 17 amino acids. The CDR3 DNA is TGCGCCAGCAGCCAAATCGTAGGCAGGCTTATTTCAAATGGCTACACCTTC. Translation gives CASSQIVGRLISNGYTF.

This clonotype has only a few counts. The chain recombines TRBV11-3 with TRBJ1-2, with D unresolved. This CDR3 comprises 15 residues. V was cut by 1 base and J by 8 bases, with 17 bases left in between. Germline V CDR1 and CDR2: SGHNT, YENEEA. The CDR3 sequence is CASSLAGRDLRGYTF. CDR3 DNA sequence: TGTGCCAGCAGCTTAGCTGGGAGGGATCTTAGGGGCTACACCTTC.

This clonotype has at least ten counts. The chain employs TRBV12-3 or TRBV12-4 and TRBJ2-5; D gene unclear. The CDR3 consists of 13 residues. V was clipped by 1 base and J by 5 bases, with 8 bases between them. This CDR3 is CASSLDPLETQYF. The CDR3 nucleotides are TGTGCCAGCAGTTTAGACCCCCTGGAGACCCAGTACTTC.